The clone carrying this TCR beta chain is a singleton in its sample. These data belong to a study of T cell responses to AZD1222 COVID-19 vaccine. Assay: immunoSEQ multiplex PCR; the TCRdb copy retains only in-frame clones and omits some. Of 85,000 to 120,000 clones listed, about 86% are singletons. Looked up from germline, CDR1 is SGDLS and CDR2 is YYNGEE. With V trimmed by 0 bases and J by 6 bases, 5 bases remained unmatched. CDR3 size: 15 residues. Sequences were derived from peripheral blood, sampled on day 0 of AZD1222 vaccination. The receptor's source is an adult in good health. The chain recombines TRBV9 with TRBJ2-7, with 11 bases aligning to TRBD2. In nucleotides, the CDR3 is TGTGCCAGCAGCGTAGATTCACTAGCGGGAGTCGAGCAGTACTTC. Its translation is CASSVDSLAGVEQYF.